This paragraph covers one T cell receptor (beta chain) sequence. Antigen specificity is unknown. Someone took an approximately 2.5 ml blood sample from each of the donors. This sample is drawn from a study of monozygotic twins with inflammatory bowel disease. Template switching introduced UMIs that contain a 6-nucleotide sample barcode. TCRdb reprocessed the 5' RACE reads and keeps a single row for each CDR3 protein, giving no DNA. The sample is made up of around 450,000 distinct CDR3 sequences, and the top ten hold about 2.6% of it. Study-level findings and limits: The co-twins with IBD showed lower TCRbeta diversity (inverse Simpson) than their healthy siblings. Neither one strong signal nor one clonotype associated with IBD was supported.

This sequence originates from a human donor with ulcerative colitis or Crohn's disease, or a healthy co-twin of an affected twin (not recorded which). The sample consisted of blood.

Here the CDR3 reads CASRRAPSPNQPQHF. This rearrangement joins TRBV7-7 to TRBJ1-5. The CDR3 has 15 residues. Germline assignment: CDR1 SSHAT and CDR2 FNYEAQ (reference sequence).